The 13 T cell receptor beta chains below were found in one sample sequenced in a study of blood T cell repertoires in COVID-19. TCRdb keeps only in-frame clones here, not all; method: immunoSEQ multiplex PCR. The repertoire consists of about 160,000 clones, with approximately 84% occurring once and the leading ten covering about 24%. The sample comprised peripheral blood. Every receptor here comes from a woman aged 80 or over with acute or convalescent COVID-19.

This clone was observed once. The chain uses TRBV7-8 and TRBJ2-6; maybe TRBD2 (6 bases). The CDR3 has 16 residues. The germline V gene has CDR1 SGHVS and CDR2 FQNEAQ. V lost 8 bases and J lost 2, with 16 bases in between. The chain's CDR3 is CASSWGVTTGANVLTF. The DNA of the CDR3 is TGTGCCAGCTCATGGGGGGTGACTACTGGGGCCAACGTCCTGACTTTC.

This chain connects TRBV4-3 to TRBJ1-4; tentatively, D is TRBD1 (6 bases). V lost 1 base to trimming and J lost 4 bases, with 13 bases between them. Germline values: CDR1 LGHNA, CDR2 YSLEER. The CDR3 spans 16 residues. CDR3 sequence (DNA): TGCGCCAGCAGCCAAGGTCGGGGACAACGTAATGAAAAACTGTTTTTT. Amino acid sequence: CASSQGRGQRNEKLFF.

This rearrangement joins TRBV5-6 to TRBJ2-2, with D possibly TRBD2 on 6 matching bases. Per the germline V gene, CDR1 is SGHDT and CDR2 is YYEEEE. Trimming cost V 1 base and J 1 base, with 11 bases left between them. The CDR3 has 16 amino acids. CDR3 sequence reads: CASSLYFSGNTGELFF. For the CDR3, the DNA is TGTGCCAGCAGCTTGTACTTTAGCGGGAACACCGGGGAGCTGTTTTTT. Based on the CDR3 plus reference TRBV5-6 and TRBJ2-2, the full variable domain is DAGVTQSPTHLIKTRGQQVTLRCSPKSGHDTVSWYQQALGQGPQFIFQYYEEEERQRGNFPDRFSGHQFPNYSSELNVNALLLGDSALYLCASSLYFSGNTGELFFGEGSRLTVL.

This clone was seen only once. The chain carries TRBV11-2 and TRBJ2-2; maybe TRBD2 (6 bases). The CDR3 consists of 15 residues. Trimming cost V 5 bases and J 3 bases, with 13 bases left between them. Germline V gives CDR1 SGHAT, CDR2 FQNNGV. CDR3: CASSPGGRYTGELFF. CDR3 bases: TGTGCCAGCAGCCCAGGAGGGAGGTACACCGGGGAGCTGTTTTTT.

The rearrangement uses TRBV7-2 and TRBJ2-7; possible D gene TRBD2, 5 bases. This CDR3 spans 15 amino acids. Trimming removed 2 bases from V and 0 bases from J, with 11 bases in between. Per the germline V gene, CDR1 is SGHTA and CDR2 is FQGNSA. The CDR3: CASSLSLASSYEQYF. DNA of the CDR3: TGTGCCAGCAGCTTATCTCTAGCTAGCTCCTACGAGCAGTACTTC.

CDR3 protein: CASSSWGQNNEQFF. CDR3 coding DNA: TGTGCCAGCAGCTCCTGGGGACAAAACAATGAGCAGTTCTTC. V is TRBV9 and J is TRBJ2-1; D is possibly TRBD1 (6 bases). The CDR3 runs to 14 residues. Germline CDR1 reads SGDLS; CDR2 reads YYNGEE. The V end was cut by 4 bases, the J end by 5 bases, with 13 bases between.

The rearrangement uses TRBV3-1 (or the pseudogene TRBV3-2) and TRBJ2-3; no definite D call. The CDR3 has 15 residues. The germline V gene encodes CDR1 LGHDT and CDR2 YNNKEL (reference sequence). Deletions cut 4 bases from V and 1 base from J, with 12 bases between. DNA for the CDR3: TGTGCCAGCAGCCCTTTAGGAGAGGGCACAGATACGCAGTATTTT. Its protein is CASSPLGEGTDTQYF.

The chain is built from TRBV7-9 and TRBJ2-5; 14 nucleotides align to TRBD2. The germline V gene has CDR1 SEHNR and CDR2 FQNEAQ (reference sequence). The CDR3 has 17 amino acids. Losses at the gene ends were 3 bases for V and 5 bases for J; bases not matched to a gene: 8. CDR3 residues: CASSLDGLAGGGETQYF. CDR3 sequence (DNA): TGTGCCAGCAGCTTGGACGGACTAGCGGGAGGAGGGGAGACCCAGTACTTC.

The gene calls are TRBV28 and TRBJ1-4; 10 bases are shared with TRBD1. Germline CDR1 and CDR2: MDHEN and SYDVKM. The CDR3 length is 15 residues. The junction had 4 bases not matched to a gene; V was cut back by 5 bases and J by 4 bases. The CDR3 coding sequence is TGTGCCAGCAGTCTGGGGACAGGGGTTAATGAAAAACTGTTTTTT. It yields the protein CASSLGTGVNEKLFF.

V gene TRBV3-1 (or the pseudogene TRBV3-2) combines with J gene TRBJ2-1; D remains unclear. Trimming removed 1 base at V and 6 bases at J, with 13 bases between. CDR1 LGHDT and CDR2 YNNKEL come from the germline V gene (reference sequence). The CDR3 totals 15 residues. The CDR3 sequence is CASSQVDFGGNEQFF. CDR3 nucleotides: TGTGCCAGCAGCCAAGTAGACTTCGGCGGCAATGAGCAGTTCTTC.

The chain is built from TRBV5-4 and TRBJ1-1; possibly TRBD1 for D (5 bases). The CDR3 covers 12 residues. Germline V lookup: CDR1 SGHNT, CDR2 YYREEE (reference sequence). Trimming shortened V by 2 bases and J by 8 bases, and 10 bases separated the two germline ends. CDR3 in amino acids: CASSFVGGEAFF. Written as DNA, the CDR3 is TGTGCCAGCAGCTTTGTCGGGGGGGAAGCTTTCTTT.

The V and J genes are TRBV5-8 and TRBJ2-7; D gene uncertain. V was cut by 0 bases and J by 6 bases, with 7 bases left in between. Germline V lookup: CDR1 SGHTS, CDR2 YDEGEE. The CDR3 consists of 12 residues. The CDR3 region is CASSLASGEQYF. DNA for the CDR3: TGTGCCAGCAGCTTGGCCTCGGGCGAGCAGTACTTC.

The rearrangement uses TRBV3-1 (or the pseudogene TRBV3-2) and TRBJ2-7; 7 bases align to TRBD2. The CDR3 is 15 amino acids. V was clipped by 1 base and J by 5 bases; unmatched bases: 8. In germline, CDR1 is LGHDT, CDR2 YNNKEL (reference sequence). In DNA form, the CDR3 reads TGTGCCAGCAGCCAAGGCGGGAGAAAGATGGACGAGCAGTACTTC. As protein: CASSQGGRKMDEQYF.